This TCR beta chain is drawn from a study of T cells after yellow fever vaccination. TCRdb independently ran MiXCR on the 5' RACE reads; one entry per CDR3 protein. The sample contains around 60,000 distinct CDR3 sequences, about 5.2% of which appear only once. This clonotype has at least ten counts. Specimen: PBMCs, either bulk or a sorted T-cell subset (CD4+, CD8+, memory, or dextramer-sorted; not recorded which), collected on the day of the yellow fever booster vaccination. The receptor was derived from a man aged 18 to 35 who received the YFV17D yellow fever vaccine.

Here the CDR3 reads CASSTTSGRYQETQYF. CDR3 in DNA: TGTGCCAGCAGCACAACCTCGGGGAGGTACCAAGAGACCCAGTACTTC. The chain couples TRBV21-1 to TRBJ2-5. TRBV21-1 counts as a pseudogene. The CDR3 totals 16 residues.